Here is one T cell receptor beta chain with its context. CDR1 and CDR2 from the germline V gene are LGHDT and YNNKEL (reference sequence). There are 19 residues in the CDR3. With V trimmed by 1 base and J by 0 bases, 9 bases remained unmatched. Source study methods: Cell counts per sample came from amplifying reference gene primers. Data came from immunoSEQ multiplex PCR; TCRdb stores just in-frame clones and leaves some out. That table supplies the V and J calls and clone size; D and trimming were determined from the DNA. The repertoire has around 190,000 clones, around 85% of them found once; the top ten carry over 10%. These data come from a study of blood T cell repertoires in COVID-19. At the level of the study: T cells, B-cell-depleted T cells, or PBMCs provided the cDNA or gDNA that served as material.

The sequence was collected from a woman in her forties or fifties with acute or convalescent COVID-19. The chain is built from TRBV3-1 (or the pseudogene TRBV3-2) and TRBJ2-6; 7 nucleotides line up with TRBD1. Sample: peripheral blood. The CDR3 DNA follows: TGTGCCAGCAGCCAAGGGTTGACAGGGACGACCTCTGGGGCCAACGTCCTGACTTTC. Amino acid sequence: CASSQGLTGTTSGANVLTF.